These 20 T cell receptor beta chains originate from one sample sequenced in a study of blood T cell repertoires in COVID-19. TCRdb's copy holds only in-frame clones and misses some; the assay was immunoSEQ multiplex PCR. The sample holds about 42,000 clones, roughly nine tenths seen once. Material for sequencing was peripheral blood. The receptors shown here come from a man between 70 and 80 years old with active COVID-19.

The chain links TRBV30 to TRBJ2-7, with D possibly being TRBD1 (7 bases). The CDR3 consists of 16 residues. Looked up from germline, CDR1 is GTSNPN and CDR2 is SVGIG (reference sequence). Trimming cost V 2 bases and J 1 base, with 18 bases left between them. The CDR3 coding sequence is TGTGCCTGGAGTATAGGGGGGACAGTGAGATCCTACGAGCAGTACTTC. Amino acid sequence: CAWSIGGTVRSYEQYF.

The genes are TRBV18 and TRBJ2-1; 9 bases match TRBD2. The J segment lost 9 bases and the V segment lost 6 bases, leaving 9 bases of the junction unmatched. CDR3 size: 14 residues. Germline V gene lookup returns CDR1 KGHSH and CDR2 LQKENI. The CDR3 here is CASSAIGLASEQFF. The CDR3 DNA is TGTGCCAGCTCGGCTATCGGACTAGCGAGTGAGCAGTTCTTC.

V usage is TRBV5-1 and J usage is TRBJ1-5; 7 nucleotides agree with TRBD1. Germline V gene sequence: CDR1 SGHRS, CDR2 YFSETQ. CDR3 length: 17 amino acids. The V segment lost 5 bases and the J segment 0 bases; nucleotides outside the gene matches: 11. The CDR3 sequence is CASSYTYRGNSNQPQHF. CDR3 nucleotides: TGCGCCAGCAGTTACACTTACAGGGGAAATAGCAATCAGCCCCAGCATTTT.

The chain is built from TRBV5-5 and TRBJ2-7; 12 bases fit TRBD2. V shed 0 bases and J 9 bases; nucleotides not matched to a gene: 10. This CDR3 spans 16 amino acids. The germline CDR1 and CDR2 sequences are SGHKS and YYEKEE (reference sequence). The CDR3 coding sequence is TGTGCCAGCAGCTTGGCCCCGACTAGCGGGAGATTCGGGCAGTACTTC. Translated, it gives CASSLAPTSGRFGQYF.

This chain uses TRBV24-1 with TRBJ1-2; D gene unclear. The CDR3 sequence is 13 residues long. CDR1 and CDR2 from the germline V gene are KGHDR and SFDVKD. V dropped 5 bases and J dropped 6 bases, with 12 bases sitting between them. CDR3 sequence reads: CATSAGLNDGYTF. CDR3 coding DNA: TGTGCCACCAGTGCGGGTTTAAATGATGGCTACACCTTC.

The rearrangement links TRBV4-1 to TRBJ2-3, with unresolved D. CDR3 length: 17 amino acids. V was cut by 0 bases and J by 7 bases, with 20 bases left in between. The germline gives CDR1 MGHRA, CDR2 YSYEKL. CDR3 loop: CASSQDDVSLLPNTQYF. In DNA, the CDR3 is TGCGCCAGCAGCCAAGATGATGTGAGCCTACTCCCGAATACGCAGTATTTT.

V is TRBV27 and J is TRBJ2-7; a possible D gene is TRBD1 (5 bases). Trimming took 3 bases from V and 2 from J, leaving 8 bases between them. This CDR3 spans 13 amino acids. Germline V gene data show CDR1 as MNHEY and CDR2 as SMNVEV (reference sequence). CDR3 bases: TGTGCCAGCAGTTTGCAGGGCCCCTACGAGCAGTACTTC. Translated: CASSLQGPYEQYF.

V and J are TRBV4-1 and TRBJ2-1, with 12 bases fitting TRBD2. This CDR3 spans 17 amino acids. J gave up 8 bases and V 0 bases, and 8 bases lay outside the gene matches. Germline loops: CDR1 MGHRA, CDR2 YSYEKL. The CDR3: CASSQDRASGRVDEQFF. Here the CDR3 DNA reads TGCGCCAGCAGCCAAGATCGGGCTAGCGGGAGGGTCGATGAGCAGTTCTTC.

The chain has TRBV14 and TRBJ2-7; 7 positions match TRBD2. The CDR3 is 14 residues long. From germline, CDR1 is SGHDN and CDR2 FVKESK. The J segment lost 7 bases and the V segment lost 6 bases, leaving 12 bases of the junction unmatched. CDR3 bases: TGTGCCAGCAGGATTAGCGGGTTGGTAGGGGAGCAGTACTTC. Its translation is CASRISGLVGEQYF.

This clone was counted between two and nine times. The chain employs TRBV28 and TRBJ1-4; TRBD1 aligns across 8 bases. After removal of 5 bases from V and 8 bases from J, the junction contained 10 bases not matched to a gene. This CDR3 region has 15 residues. In germline, CDR1 is MDHEN, CDR2 SYDVKM. CDR3 DNA: TGTGCCAGCAGTCCTAACGACAGGGGTGGCGAAAAACTGTTTTTT. Protein sequence: CASSPNDRGGEKLFF.

This chain links TRBV25-1 with TRBJ2-5, with 10 bases fitting TRBD2. Germline CDR1 and CDR2: MGHDK and SYGVNS. The CDR3 contains 17 residues. After removal of 6 bases from V and 2 bases from J, the junction contained 12 bases not matched to a gene. As DNA, the CDR3 is TGTGCCAGCAGCCTTCTGGGGGCTAGCGGGGGACAAGAGACCCAGTACTTC. This sequence encodes CASSLLGASGGQETQYF. The whole variable domain, filled in from reference TRBV25-1 and TRBJ2-5, reads EADIYQTPRYLVIGTGKKITLECSQTMGHDKMYWYQQDPGMELHLIHYSYGVNSTEKGDLSSESTVSRIRTEHFPLTLESARPSHTSQYLCASSLLGASGGQETQYFGPGTRLLVL.

The chain has TRBV7-2 and TRBJ1-5; TRBD1 matches 7 bases. The CDR3 is made up of 13 amino acids. Germline lookup yields CDR1 SGHTA and CDR2 FQGNSA. V was clipped by 1 base and J by 8 bases; unmatched bases: 2. The CDR3 nucleotides read TGTGCCAGCAGCTTAGTCGGACAGGAGCCCCAGCATTTT. This sequence encodes CASSLVGQEPQHF.

This chain links TRBV19 with TRBJ2-5, with 8 bases identical to TRBD2. This CDR3 has 15 amino acids. The V gene's germline CDR1 is LNHDA and CDR2 SQIVND (reference sequence). The V segment lost 8 bases and the J segment 1 base; nucleotides outside the gene matches: 9. Here the CDR3 reads CASGLSGGVQETQYF. The CDR3 region has the DNA TGTGCCAGTGGCTTAAGCGGGGGCGTCCAAGAGACCCAGTACTTC.

This rearrangement joins TRBV27 to TRBJ2-5; 9 bases fit TRBD1. Per the germline V gene, CDR1 is MNHEY and CDR2 is SMNVEV (reference sequence). Losses at the gene ends were 7 bases for V and 3 bases for J; bases not matched to a gene: 3. The CDR3 is 13 amino acids. CDR3 bases: TGTGCCAGCACGGGACAGGGAGAAGAGACCCAGTACTTC. It is translated as CASTGQGEETQYF.

The rearrangement links TRBV6-5 to TRBJ2-3; D is perhaps TRBD2 (6 bases). Trimming shortened V by 2 bases and J by 3 bases, and 9 bases separated the two germline ends. Germline V gene data show CDR1 as MNHEY and CDR2 as SVGAGI. The CDR3 consists of 14 residues. CDR3 residues: CASSYGRGTDTQYF. CDR3 coding DNA: TGTGCCAGCAGTTACGGGCGGGGAACAGATACGCAGTATTTT.

V and J are TRBV28 and TRBJ1-5; weak D call: TRBD1 (6 bases). The CDR3 length is 15 residues. With 8 bases removed from V and 2 bases from J, the gap between germline ends came to 16 bases. The germline V gene encodes CDR1 MDHEN and CDR2 SYDVKM. CDR3 bases: TGTGCCAGCGAACCCCCACAGGGAGGCAATCAGCCCCAGCATTTT. Protein product: CASEPPQGGNQPQHF.

The genes are TRBV9 and TRBJ2-7; 7 positions match TRBD1. Unmatched junction bases numbered 9, after V lost 3 bases and J lost 0 bases. The CDR3 has 16 residues. Germline lookup yields CDR1 SGDLS and CDR2 YYNGEE. The CDR3 nucleotides read TGTGCCAGCAGCGACTCTACAGGGGTGCCCTCCTACGAGCAGTACTTC. It is translated as CASSDSTGVPSYEQYF.

The J gene is TRBJ1-4, the V gene TRBV18; TRBD1 matches 7 bases. The CDR3 length is 15 residues. With V trimmed by 5 bases and J by 4 bases, 7 bases remained unmatched. Germline V gene lookup returns CDR1 KGHSH and CDR2 LQKENI. The CDR3 loop is CASSITGTVNEKLFF. The CDR3 DNA reads TGTGCCAGCTCAATCACGGGGACAGTTAATGAAAAACTGTTTTTT.

This chain uses TRBV2 with TRBJ1-2; 7 positions match TRBD1. Germline loops: CDR1 SNHLY, CDR2 FYNNEI. This CDR3 is 14 amino acids long. V shed 9 bases and J 6 bases; nucleotides not matched to a gene: 13. DNA of the CDR3: TGTGCCAGTAACTACGCAAACAGGGGCAATGGCTACACCTTC. This gives the protein CASNYANRGNGYTF.

The chain's CDR3 is CASGRGADTQYF. CDR3 coding DNA: TGTGCCTCAGGGCGGGGGGCAGATACGCAGTATTTT. The V gene is TRBV2, the J gene TRBJ2-3, with TRBD2 identical over 8 bases. With V trimmed by 11 bases and J by 4 bases, 5 bases remained unmatched. This CDR3 has 12 residues. Germline V gene lookup returns CDR1 SNHLY and CDR2 FYNNEI.